This T cell receptor beta chain emerged from a study of blood T cell repertoires in COVID-19. Original processing notes: Estimation of nucleated cell counts was performed using reference gene primer amplification. Assay: immunoSEQ multiplex PCR; the TCRdb copy retains only in-frame clones and omits some. V and J calls and clone size are as listed in that table; D and trimming were resolved from the DNA. The sample lists some 140,000 clones; approximately 87% were seen once. This clone was counted many times. Trimming removed 3 bases at V and 4 bases at J, with 15 bases between. Germline V gives CDR1 LGHDT, CDR2 YNNKEL (reference sequence). The CDR3 length is 15 residues.

The receptor was derived from a man aged 45-65 years with active COVID-19. This chain joins TRBV3-1 (or the pseudogene TRBV3-2) and TRBJ1-2; unclear D gene. Sequenced: peripheral blood. CDR3 DNA: TGTGCCAGCAGCCACAGTTGGTCCGGCGGCTATGGCTACACCTTC. It translates to CASSHSWSGGYGYTF.